This T cell receptor beta chain derives from a study of tumor T cells in aggressive B-cell lymphoma. Assay: immunoSEQ multiplex PCR; the TCRdb copy retains only in-frame clones and omits some. The sample includes roughly 1,700 clones, around 90% of them seen just once. V lost 6 bases and J lost 5, with 11 bases in between. Germline V gene data show CDR1 as MNHNS and CDR2 as SASEGT. The CDR3 is made up of 12 amino acids. V gene TRBV6-1 combines with J gene TRBJ2-7; TRBD1 might be the D (6 bases). Sequenced sample: tumor tissue. The receptor's source is an adult with diffuse large B cell lymphoma. In nucleotides, the CDR3 is TGTGCCAGCAGGGGGGCCCGCCACGAGCAGTACTTC. Translation: CASRGARHEQYF.